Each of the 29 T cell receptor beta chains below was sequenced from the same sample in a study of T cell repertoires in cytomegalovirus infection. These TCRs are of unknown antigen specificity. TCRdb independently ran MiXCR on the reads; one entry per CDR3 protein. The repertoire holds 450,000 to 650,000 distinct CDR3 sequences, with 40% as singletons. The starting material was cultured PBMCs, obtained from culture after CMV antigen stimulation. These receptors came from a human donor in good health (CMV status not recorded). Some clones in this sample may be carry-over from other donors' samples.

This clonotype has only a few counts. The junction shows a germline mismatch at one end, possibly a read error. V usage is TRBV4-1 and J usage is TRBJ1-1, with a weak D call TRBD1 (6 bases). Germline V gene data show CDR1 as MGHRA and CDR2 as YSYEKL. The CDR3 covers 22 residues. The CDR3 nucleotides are TGTGCCGCCTCCGGGGGGGGCAGCAGCCAAGTCGGCCAAAGGACCACCCGCGTCGGGGCTTTCTTT. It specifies CAASGGGSSQVGQRTTRVGAFF.

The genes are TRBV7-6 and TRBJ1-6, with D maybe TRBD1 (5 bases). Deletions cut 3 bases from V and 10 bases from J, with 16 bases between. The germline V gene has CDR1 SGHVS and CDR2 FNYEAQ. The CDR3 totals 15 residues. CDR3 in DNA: TGTGCCAGCAGCTTCTCGGGGGGAACGAGGTCACCCCTCCACTTT. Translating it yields CASSFSGGTRSPLHF. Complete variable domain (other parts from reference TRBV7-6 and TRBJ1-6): GAGVSQSPRYKVTKRGQDVALRCDPISGHVSLYWYRQALGQGPEFLTYFNYEAQQDKSGLPNDRFSAERPEGSISTLTIQRTEQRDSAMYRCASSFSGGTRSPLHFGNGTRLTVT.

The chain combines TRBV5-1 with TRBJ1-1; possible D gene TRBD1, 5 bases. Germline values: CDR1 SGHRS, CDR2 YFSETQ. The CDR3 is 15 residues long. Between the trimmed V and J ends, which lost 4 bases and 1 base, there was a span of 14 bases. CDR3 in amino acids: CASSPPTVANTEAFF. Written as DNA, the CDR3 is TGCGCCAGCAGCCCGCCGACAGTGGCGAACACTGAAGCTTTCTTT.

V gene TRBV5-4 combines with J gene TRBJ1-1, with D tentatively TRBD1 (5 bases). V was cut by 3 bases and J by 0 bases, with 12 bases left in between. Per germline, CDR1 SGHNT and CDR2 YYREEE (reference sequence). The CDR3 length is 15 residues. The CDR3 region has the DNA TGTGCCAGCAGCTCCATCCGGGGGATGAACACTGAAGCTTTCTTT. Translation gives CASSSIRGMNTEAFF. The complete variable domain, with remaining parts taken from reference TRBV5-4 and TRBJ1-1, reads ETGVTQSPTHLIKTRGQQVTLRCSSQSGHNTVSWYQQALGQGPQFIFQYYREEENGRGNFPPRFSGLQFPNYSSELNVNALELDDSALYLCASSSIRGMNTEAFFGQGTRLTVV.

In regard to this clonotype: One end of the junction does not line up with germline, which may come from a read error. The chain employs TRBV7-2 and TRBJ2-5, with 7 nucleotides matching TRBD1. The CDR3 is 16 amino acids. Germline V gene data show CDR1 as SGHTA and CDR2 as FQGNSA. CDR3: CASSPGTALAQESQYF. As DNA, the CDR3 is TGTGCCAGCAGCCCTGGGACAGCCCTCGCCCAAGAGTCCCAGTACTTC.

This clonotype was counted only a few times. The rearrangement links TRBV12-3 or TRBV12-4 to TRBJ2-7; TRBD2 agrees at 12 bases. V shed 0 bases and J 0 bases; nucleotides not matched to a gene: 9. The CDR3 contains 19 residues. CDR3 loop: CASSLAWTSGTKSSYEQYF. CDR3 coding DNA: TGTGCCAGCAGTTTAGCATGGACTAGCGGGACTAAGAGCTCCTACGAGCAGTACTTC.

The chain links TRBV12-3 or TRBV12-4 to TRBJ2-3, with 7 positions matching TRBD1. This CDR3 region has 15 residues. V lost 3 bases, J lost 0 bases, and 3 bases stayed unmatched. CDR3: CASSFMGQSTDTQYF. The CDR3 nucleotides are TGTGCCAGCAGTTTCATGGGACAGAGCACAGATACGCAGTATTTT.

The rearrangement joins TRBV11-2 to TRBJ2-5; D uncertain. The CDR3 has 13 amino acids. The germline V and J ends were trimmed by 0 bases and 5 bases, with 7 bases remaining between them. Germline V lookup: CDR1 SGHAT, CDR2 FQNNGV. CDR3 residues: CASSLERMETQYF. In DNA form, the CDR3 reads TGTGCCAGCAGCTTAGAAAGGATGGAGACCCAGTACTTC.

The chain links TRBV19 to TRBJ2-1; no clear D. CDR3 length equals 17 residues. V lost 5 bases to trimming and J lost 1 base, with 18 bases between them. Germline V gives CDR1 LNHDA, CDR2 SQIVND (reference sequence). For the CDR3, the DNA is TGTGCCAGTAGTTGGTCCCTAGTCACCTGGTCCTACAATGAGCAGTTCTTC. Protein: CASSWSLVTWSYNEQFF.

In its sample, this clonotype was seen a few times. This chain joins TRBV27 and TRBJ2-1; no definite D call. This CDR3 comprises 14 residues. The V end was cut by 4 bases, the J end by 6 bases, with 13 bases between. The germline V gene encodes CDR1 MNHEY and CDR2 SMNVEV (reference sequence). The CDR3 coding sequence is TGTGCCAGCAGTTCGGGTTACCCCACCAATGAGCAGTTCTTC. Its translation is CASSSGYPTNEQFF.

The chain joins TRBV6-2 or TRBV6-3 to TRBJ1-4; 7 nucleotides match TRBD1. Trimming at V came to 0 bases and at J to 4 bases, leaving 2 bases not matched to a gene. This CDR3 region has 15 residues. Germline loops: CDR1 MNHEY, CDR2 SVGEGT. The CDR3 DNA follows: TGTGCCAGCAGTTACTCGAGGGACAGTAATGAAAAACTGTTTTTT. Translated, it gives CASSYSRDSNEKLFF.

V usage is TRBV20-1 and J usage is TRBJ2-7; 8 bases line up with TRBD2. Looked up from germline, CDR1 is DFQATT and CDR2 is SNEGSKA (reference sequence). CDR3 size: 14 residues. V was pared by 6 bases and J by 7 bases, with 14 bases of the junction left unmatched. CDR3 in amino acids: CSAPRAAGVGEQYF. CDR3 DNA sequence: TGCAGTGCCCCTCGGGCAGCGGGAGTGGGGGAGCAGTACTTC.

DNA for the CDR3: TGCGCCAGCAGCCAAGGATCCGGACAGACGAGAAATTCACCCCTCCACTTT. Its translation: CASSQGSGQTRNSPLHF. The V call is TRBV4-1, the J call TRBJ1-6; TRBD1 might be the D (6 bases). CDR1 and CDR2 (germline): MGHRA, YSYEKL. Trimming removed 1 base at V and 7 bases at J, with 17 bases between. CDR3 length: 17 amino acids.

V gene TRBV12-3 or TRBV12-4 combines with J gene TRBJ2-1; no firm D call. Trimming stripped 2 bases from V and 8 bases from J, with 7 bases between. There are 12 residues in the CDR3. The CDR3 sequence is CASSLTSYEQFF. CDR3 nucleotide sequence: TGTGCCAGCAGTTTAACATCCTATGAGCAGTTCTTC.

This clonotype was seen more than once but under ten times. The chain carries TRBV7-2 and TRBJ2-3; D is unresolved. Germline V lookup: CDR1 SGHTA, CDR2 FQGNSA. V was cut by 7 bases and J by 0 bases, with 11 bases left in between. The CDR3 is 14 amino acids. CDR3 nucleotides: TGTGCCAGCATCCCTAACCCCAGCACAGATACGCAGTATTTT. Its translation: CASIPNPSTDTQYF.

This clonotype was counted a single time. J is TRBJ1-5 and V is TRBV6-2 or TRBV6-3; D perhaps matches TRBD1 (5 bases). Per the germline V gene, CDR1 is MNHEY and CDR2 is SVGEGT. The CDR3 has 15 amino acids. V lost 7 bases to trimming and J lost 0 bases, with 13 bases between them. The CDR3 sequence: CASTGTSDSNQPQHF. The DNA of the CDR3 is TGTGCCAGCACAGGGACGTCTGATAGCAATCAGCCCCAGCATTTT.

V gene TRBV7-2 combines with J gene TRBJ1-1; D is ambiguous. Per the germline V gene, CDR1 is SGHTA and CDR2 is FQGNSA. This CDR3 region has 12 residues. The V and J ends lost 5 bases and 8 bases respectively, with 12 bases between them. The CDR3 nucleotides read TGTGCCAGCAGCACGCGGACTACCGAAGCTTTCTTT. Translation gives CASSTRTTEAFF. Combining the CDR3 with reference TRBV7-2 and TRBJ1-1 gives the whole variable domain GAGVSQSPSNKVTEKGKDVELRCDPISGHTALYWYRQSLGQGLEFLIYFQGNSAPDKSGLPSDRFSAERTGGSVSTLTIQRTQQEDSAVYLCASSTRTTEAFFGQGTRLTVV.

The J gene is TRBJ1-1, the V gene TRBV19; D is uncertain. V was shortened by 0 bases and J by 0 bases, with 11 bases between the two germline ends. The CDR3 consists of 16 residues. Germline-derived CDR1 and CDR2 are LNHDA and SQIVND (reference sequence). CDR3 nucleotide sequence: TGTGCCAGTAGTATAGATCGGGAGGTCTTGAACACTGAAGCTTTCTTT. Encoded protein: CASSIDREVLNTEAFF.

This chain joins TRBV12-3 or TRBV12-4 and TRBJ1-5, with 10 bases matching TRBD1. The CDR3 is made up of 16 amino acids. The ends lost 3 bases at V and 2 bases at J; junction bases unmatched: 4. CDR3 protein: CASSFGDRGGNQPQHF. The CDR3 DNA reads TGTGCCAGCAGTTTTGGGGACAGGGGTGGCAATCAGCCCCAGCATTTT.

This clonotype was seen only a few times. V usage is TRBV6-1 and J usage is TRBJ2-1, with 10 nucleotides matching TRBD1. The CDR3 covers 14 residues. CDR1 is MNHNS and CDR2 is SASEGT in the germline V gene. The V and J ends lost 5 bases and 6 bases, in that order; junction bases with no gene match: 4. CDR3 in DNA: TGTGCCAGCAGTCAGTGGACAGGGGGCAATGAGCAGTTCTTC. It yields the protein CASSQWTGGNEQFF.

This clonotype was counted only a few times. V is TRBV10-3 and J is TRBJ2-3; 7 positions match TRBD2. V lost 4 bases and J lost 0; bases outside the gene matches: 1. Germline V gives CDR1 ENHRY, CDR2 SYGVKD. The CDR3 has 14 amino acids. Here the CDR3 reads CAISAGRSTDTQYF. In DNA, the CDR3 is TGTGCCATCAGTGCCGGGAGGAGCACAGATACGCAGTATTTT.

The CDR3 here is CASSHRTSGSTYNEQFF. In DNA form, the CDR3 reads TGTGCCAGCAGCCATCGGACTAGCGGAAGTACCTACAATGAGCAGTTCTTC. The chain recombines TRBV3-1 with TRBJ2-1; TRBD2 matches at 10 bases. The CDR3 has 17 residues. The germline CDR1 and CDR2 sequences are LGHDT and YNNKEL (reference sequence). V was clipped by 3 bases and J by 2 bases; unmatched bases: 7.

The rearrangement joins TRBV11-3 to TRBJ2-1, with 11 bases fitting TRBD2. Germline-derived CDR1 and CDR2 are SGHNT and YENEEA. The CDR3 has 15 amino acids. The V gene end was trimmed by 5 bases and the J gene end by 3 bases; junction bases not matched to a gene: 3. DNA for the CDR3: TGTGCCAGCAGCACTAGCGGGGGCCTCTACAATGAGCAGTTCTTC. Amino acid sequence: CASSTSGGLYNEQFF.

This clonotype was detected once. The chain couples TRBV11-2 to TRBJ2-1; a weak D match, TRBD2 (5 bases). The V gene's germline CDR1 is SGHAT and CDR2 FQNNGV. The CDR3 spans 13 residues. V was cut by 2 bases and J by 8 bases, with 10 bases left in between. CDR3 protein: CASSLPRTDEQFF. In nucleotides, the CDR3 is TGTGCCAGCAGCTTACCCAGGACTGATGAGCAGTTCTTC.

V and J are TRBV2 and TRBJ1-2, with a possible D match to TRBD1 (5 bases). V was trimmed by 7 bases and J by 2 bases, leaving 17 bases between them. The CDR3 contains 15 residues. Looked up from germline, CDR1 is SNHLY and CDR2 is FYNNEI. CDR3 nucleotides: TGTGCCAGCATAGGTCGGGGCCCCAGAAACTATGGCTACACCTTC. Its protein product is CASIGRGPRNYGYTF.

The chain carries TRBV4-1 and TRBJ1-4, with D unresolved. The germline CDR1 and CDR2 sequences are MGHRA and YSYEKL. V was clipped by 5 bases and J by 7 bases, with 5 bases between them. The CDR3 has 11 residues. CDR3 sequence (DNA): TGCGCCAGCAGCGCCCGTGAAAAACTGTTTTTT. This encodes CASSAREKLFF.

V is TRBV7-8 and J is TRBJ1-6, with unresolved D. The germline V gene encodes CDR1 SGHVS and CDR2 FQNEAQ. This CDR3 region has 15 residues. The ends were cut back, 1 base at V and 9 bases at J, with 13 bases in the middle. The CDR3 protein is CASSLVPEDGSPLHF. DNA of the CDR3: TGTGCCAGCAGCTTAGTGCCTGAGGACGGTTCACCCCTCCACTTT.

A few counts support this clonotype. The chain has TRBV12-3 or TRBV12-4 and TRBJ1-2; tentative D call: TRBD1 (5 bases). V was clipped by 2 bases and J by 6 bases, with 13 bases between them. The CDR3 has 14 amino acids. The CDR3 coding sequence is TGTGCCAGCAGTTTATCTTCCCAGGGCGATGGCTACACCTTC. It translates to CASSLSSQGDGYTF.

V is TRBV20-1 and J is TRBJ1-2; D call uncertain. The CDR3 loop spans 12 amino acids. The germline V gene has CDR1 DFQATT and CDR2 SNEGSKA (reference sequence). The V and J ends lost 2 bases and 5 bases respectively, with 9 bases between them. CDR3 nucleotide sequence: TGCAGTGCTAGACCCGCTTTGTATGGCTACACCTTC. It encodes CSARPALYGYTF.